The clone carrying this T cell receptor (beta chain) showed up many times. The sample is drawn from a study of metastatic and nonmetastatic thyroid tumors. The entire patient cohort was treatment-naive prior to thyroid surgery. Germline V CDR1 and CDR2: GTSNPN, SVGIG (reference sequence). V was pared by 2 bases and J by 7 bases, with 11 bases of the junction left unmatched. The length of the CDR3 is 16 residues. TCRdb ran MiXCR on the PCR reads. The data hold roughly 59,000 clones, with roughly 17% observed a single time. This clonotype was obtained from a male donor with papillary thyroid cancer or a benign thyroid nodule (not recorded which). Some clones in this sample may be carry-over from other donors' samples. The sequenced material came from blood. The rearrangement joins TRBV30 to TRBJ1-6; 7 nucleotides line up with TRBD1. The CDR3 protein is CAWSPVGGGQNSPLHF. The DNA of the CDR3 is TGTGCCTGGAGTCCAGTCGGCGGGGGACAGAATTCACCCCTCCACTTT. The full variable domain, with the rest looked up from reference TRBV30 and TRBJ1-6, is SQTIHQWPATLVQPVGSPLSLECTVEGTSNPNLYWYRQAAGRGLQLLFYSVGIGQISSEVPQNLSASRPQDRQFILSSKKLLLSDSGFYLCAWSPVGGGQNSPLHFGNGTRLTVT.